The 24 T cell receptor beta chains below come from one sample, sequenced in a study of a mutant IDH1 vaccine in newly diagnosed glioma. Sequencing was performed with immunoSEQ multiplex PCR; in TCRdb, only in-frame clones are kept and a portion is missing. The sample lists approximately 67,000 clones; around four fifths were seen once. Sample time point: baseline, week 1 (first vaccination visit). Stated treatment: pre-vaccination baseline after standard-of-care therapy. Sequenced here: peripheral blood mononuclear cells (PBMCs), sampled from a glioma patient treated with radiotherapy, temozolomide or both. These TCRs come from a woman aged 18-30 years with glioma. Some clones in this sample may be carry-over from other donors' samples.

The sample holds one count of this clone. The chain recombines TRBV5-5 with TRBJ1-2; D not resolved. The CDR3 extends over 14 amino acids. Germline values: CDR1 SGHKS, CDR2 YYEKEE (reference sequence). V gave up 0 bases and J gave up 7 bases, with 13 bases separating them. The CDR3 sequence is CASSLGMGNGGYTF. CDR3 in DNA: TGTGCCAGCAGCTTGGGCATGGGGAATGGTGGCTACACCTTC. The full variable domain, in which reference TRBV5-5 and TRBJ1-2 provide the parts outside the CDR3, is DAGVTQSPTHLIKTRGQQVTLRCSPISGHKSVSWYQQVLGQGPQFIFQYYEKEERGRGNFPDRFSARQFPNYSSELNVNALLLGDSALYLCASSLGMGNGGYTFGSGTRLTVV.

The chain has TRBV6-6 and TRBJ1-2, with D perhaps matching TRBD1 (5 bases). CDR3 size: 14 residues. V dropped 0 bases and J dropped 4 bases, with 9 bases sitting between them. Germline V gives CDR1 MNHNY, CDR2 SVGAGI (reference sequence). The CDR3 region is CASSYSQGPYGYTF. CDR3 in DNA: TGTGCCAGCAGTTACTCTCAGGGCCCCTATGGCTACACCTTC.

A single count supports this clone. The V and J genes are TRBV27 and TRBJ1-5, with D possibly being TRBD1 (6 bases). With 4 bases removed from V and 2 bases from J, the gap between germline ends came to 21 bases. Per the germline V gene, CDR1 is MNHEY and CDR2 is SMNVEV (reference sequence). This CDR3 spans 18 amino acids. The CDR3: CASSSLKTGSTGNQPQHF. The CDR3 bases are TGTGCCAGCAGTTCCCTCAAAACAGGGTCCACCGGCAATCAGCCCCAGCATTTT.

As DNA, the CDR3 is TGTGCCAGCAGTCTAGCGGGGAGCTCCTACGAGCAGTACTTC. It codes for CASSLAGSSYEQYF. The V gene is TRBV7-8, the J gene TRBJ2-7, with 9 positions matching TRBD2. The CDR3 totals 14 residues. Germline trimming cut 6 bases from V and 0 bases from J; bases unmatched to any gene: 3. Germline V lookup: CDR1 SGHVS, CDR2 FQNEAQ.

The J gene is TRBJ1-5, the V gene TRBV5-4; D ambiguous. Trimming took 0 bases from V and 9 from J, leaving 7 bases between them. Per the germline V gene, CDR1 is SGHNT and CDR2 is YYREEE (reference sequence). The CDR3 has 12 residues. The CDR3 sequence: CASSLAGGPQHF. For the CDR3, the DNA is TGTGCCAGCAGCTTGGCCGGTGGGCCCCAGCATTTT.

The chain employs TRBV6-1 and TRBJ2-2; D not certain. This CDR3 has 12 amino acids. V lost 6 bases and J 6 bases, leaving 8 bases between the germline ends. Looked up from germline, CDR1 is MNHNS and CDR2 is SASEGT. For the CDR3, the DNA is TGTGCCAGCAGCTCCCCGGCCGGGGAGCTGTTTTTT. Protein sequence: CASSSPAGELFF.

The CDR3 region has the DNA TGTGCCAGCGACAGGGGCGACTATGGCTACACCTTC. Protein product: CASDRGDYGYTF. The genes are TRBV9 and TRBJ1-2; 8 nucleotides align to TRBD1. Per germline, CDR1 SGDLS and CDR2 YYNGEE. V was pared by 7 bases and J by 3 bases, with 2 bases of the junction left unmatched. The CDR3 sequence is 12 residues long.

The genes are TRBV4-2 and TRBJ1-3, with D unclear. Trimming removed 4 bases from V and 4 bases from J, with 14 bases in between. From germline, CDR1 is LGHNA and CDR2 YNFKEQ. CDR3 size: 15 residues. This CDR3 reads CASSPQRLGGNTIYF. The CDR3 DNA follows: TGTGCCAGCAGCCCCCAGCGTTTAGGGGGAAACACCATATATTTT.

CDR3: CASSLQAQYYEQYF. The CDR3 DNA follows: TGTGCCAGCAGCTTACAGGCCCAATATTACGAGCAGTACTTC. The chain uses TRBV7-2 and TRBJ2-7; D unresolved. The CDR3 totals 14 residues. Trimming took 2 bases from V and 4 from J, leaving 12 bases between them. Germline V lookup: CDR1 SGHTA, CDR2 FQGNSA.

This chain links TRBV9 with TRBJ2-1, with TRBD2 identical over 9 bases. Germline V gene data show CDR1 as SGDLS and CDR2 as YYNGEE. Unmatched junction bases numbered 7, after V lost 4 bases and J lost 5 bases. The CDR3 runs 15 residues. CDR3 amino acids: CASSPRIAGDNEQFF. For the CDR3, the DNA is TGTGCCAGCAGCCCCCGGATAGCGGGGGACAATGAGCAGTTCTTC. Full variable domain (rest looked up from reference TRBV9 and TRBJ2-1): DSGVTQTPKHLITATGQRVTLRCSPRSGDLSVYWYQQSLDQGLQFLIQYYNGEERAKGNILERFSAQQFPDLHSELNLSSLELGDSALYFCASSPRIAGDNEQFFGPGTRLTVL.

The genes are TRBV6-5 and TRBJ1-3, with unresolved D. Trimming shortened V by 0 bases and J by 0 bases, and 9 bases separated the two germline ends. The V gene's germline CDR1 is MNHEY and CDR2 SVGAGI. The CDR3 contains 16 residues. CDR3: CASSYSRVPSGNTIYF. CDR3 DNA: TGTGCCAGCAGTTACTCACGGGTTCCCTCTGGAAACACCATATATTTT.

This chain connects TRBV6-5 to TRBJ1-5; 7 bases agree with TRBD1. Germline V gene sequence: CDR1 MNHEY, CDR2 SVGAGI. After removal of 5 bases from V and 1 base from J, the junction contained 2 bases not matched to a gene. This CDR3 has 14 residues. The CDR3 loop is CASSQDRSNQPQHF. CDR3 DNA: TGTGCCAGCAGTCAGGACAGGAGCAATCAGCCCCAGCATTTT.

This clone was recorded only once. V is TRBV4-1 and J is TRBJ2-1; the match to TRBD1 covers 9 bases. In germline, CDR1 is MGHRA, CDR2 YSYEKL. The CDR3 totals 17 residues. Trimming took 5 bases from V and 7 from J; bases not matched to a gene: 15. The CDR3 DNA reads TGCGCCAGCAGCTTCCCTCGACAACAGGGGGCCCTTAATGAGCAGTTCTTC. This codes for CASSFPRQQGALNEQFF.

This chain joins TRBV6-1 and TRBJ2-2; D is unresolved. V shed 4 bases and J shed 8 bases, with 8 bases lying between them. The length of the CDR3 is 12 residues. Germline values: CDR1 MNHNS, CDR2 SASEGT. CDR3 sequence: CASSGVRGELFF. For the CDR3, the DNA is TGTGCCAGCAGTGGAGTCAGGGGGGAGCTGTTTTTT.

This sequence joins TRBV10-3 and TRBJ1-2; D perhaps matches TRBD1 (5 bases). Germline V gene lookup returns CDR1 ENHRY and CDR2 SYGVKD. CDR3 length equals 16 residues. Deletions cut 0 bases from V and 2 bases from J, with 13 bases between. CDR3 loop: CAISESIGDLNYGYTF. The DNA for the CDR3 is TGTGCCATCAGTGAGTCGATAGGGGACCTGAACTATGGCTACACCTTC.

CDR3 coding DNA: TGTGCCAGCAGATGGGGGGAAAATCAGCCCCAGCATTTT. It translates to CASRWGENQPQHF. The chain has TRBV6-5 and TRBJ1-5; possible D gene TRBD1, 5 bases. V lost 6 bases and J 4 bases, leaving 10 bases between the germline ends. Germline-derived CDR1 and CDR2 are MNHEY and SVGAGI. The CDR3 has 13 amino acids.

This clone was recorded once. The genes are TRBV23-1 and TRBJ1-1; D is unresolved. TRBV23-1 is placed among ORFs of uncertain function. V was shortened by 1 base and J by 1 base, with 13 bases between the two germline ends. The CDR3 runs 16 residues. The CDR3 reads CASSQWSGRWNTEAFF. The CDR3 coding sequence is TGCGCCAGCAGTCAATGGAGTGGGCGGTGGAACACTGAAGCTTTCTTT.

The rearrangement links TRBV5-6 to TRBJ2-1; 12 positions agree with TRBD2. Germline V gives CDR1 SGHDT, CDR2 YYEEEE. This CDR3 has 16 residues. Trimming cost V 4 bases and J 8 bases; bases outside gene matches: 10. The DNA of the CDR3 is TGTGCCAGCAGCCAGACCCTAGCGGGGGGGAGGGATGAGCAGTTCTTC. Its translation: CASSQTLAGGRDEQFF.

V is TRBV7-9 and J is TRBJ1-2; TRBD1 agrees at 10 bases. The trim removed 5 bases at V and 6 bases at J, leaving 12 bases unmatched. This CDR3 region has 16 residues. From germline, CDR1 is SEHNR and CDR2 FQNEAQ (reference sequence). The CDR3 sequence: CASSRGTGEQYDGYTF. For the CDR3, the DNA is TGTGCCAGCAGCCGAGGGACAGGGGAACAGTATGATGGCTACACCTTC.

This clone has just one count. CDR3 loop: CASSGTAYNSPLHF. CDR3 DNA: TGTGCCAGTAGTGGGACAGCCTATAATTCACCCCTCCACTTT. The chain links TRBV19 to TRBJ1-6, with 7 bases identical to TRBD1. Germline CDR1 and CDR2: LNHDA and SQIVND (reference sequence). The CDR3 runs 14 residues. V lost 5 bases and J lost 2; bases outside the gene matches: 0. The full variable domain, in which reference TRBV19 and TRBJ1-6 provide the parts outside the CDR3, is DGGITQSPKYLFRKEGQNVTLSCEQNLNHDAMYWYRQDPGQGLRLIYYSQIVNDFQKGDIAEGYSVSREKKESFPLTVTSAQKNPTAFYLCASSGTAYNSPLHFGNGTRLTVT.

This chain uses TRBV15 with TRBJ1-1; D ambiguous. The CDR3 covers 13 residues. From germline, CDR1 is LNHNV and CDR2 YYDKDF (reference sequence). The ends were cut back, 5 bases at V and 7 bases at J, with 14 bases in the middle. CDR3 region: CATSPKVTNEAFF. The CDR3 coding sequence is TGTGCCACCAGCCCCAAGGTGACAAATGAAGCTTTCTTT.

The chain uses TRBV4-1 and TRBJ1-2; D call uncertain. The germline CDR1 and CDR2 sequences are MGHRA and YSYEKL. There are 15 residues in the CDR3. V dropped 0 bases and J dropped 2 bases, with 10 bases sitting between them. The CDR3 DNA reads as TGCGCCAGCAGCCAAGAATATAGACTCAACTATGGCTACACCTTC. Translation: CASSQEYRLNYGYTF.

The V gene is TRBV9, the J gene TRBJ1-1; D gene unclear. Germline values: CDR1 SGDLS, CDR2 YYNGEE. Trimming removed 3 bases from V and 6 bases from J, with 9 bases in between. CDR3 length: 12 residues. The CDR3 here is CASSGAAAEAFF. DNA for the CDR3: TGTGCCAGCAGCGGGGCCGCAGCTGAAGCTTTCTTT.

The rearrangement uses TRBV15 and TRBJ1-2, with D perhaps matching TRBD1 (6 bases). This CDR3 spans 13 amino acids. Trimming cost V 6 bases and J 8 bases, with 16 bases left between them. Germline CDR1 LNHNV, CDR2 YYDKDF (reference sequence). The CDR3 loop reads CATRAGDPKGYTF. The CDR3 DNA reads as TGTGCCACCAGGGCAGGGGATCCGAAGGGCTACACCTTC.